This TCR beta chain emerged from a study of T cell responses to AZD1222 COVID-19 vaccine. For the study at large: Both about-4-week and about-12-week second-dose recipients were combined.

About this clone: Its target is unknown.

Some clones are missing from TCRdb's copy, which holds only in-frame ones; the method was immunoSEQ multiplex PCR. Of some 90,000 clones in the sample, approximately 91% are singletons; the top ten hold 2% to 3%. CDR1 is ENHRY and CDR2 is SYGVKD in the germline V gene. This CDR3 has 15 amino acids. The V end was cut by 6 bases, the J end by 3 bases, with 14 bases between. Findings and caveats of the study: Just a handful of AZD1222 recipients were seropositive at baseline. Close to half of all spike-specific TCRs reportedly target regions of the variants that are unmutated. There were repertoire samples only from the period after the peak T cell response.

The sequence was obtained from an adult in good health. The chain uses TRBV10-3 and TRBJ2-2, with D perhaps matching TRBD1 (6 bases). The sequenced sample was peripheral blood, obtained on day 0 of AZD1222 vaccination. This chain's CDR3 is CAISDDGQYTGELFF. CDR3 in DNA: TGTGCCATCAGCGACGACGGACAGTACACCGGGGAGCTGTTTTTT.